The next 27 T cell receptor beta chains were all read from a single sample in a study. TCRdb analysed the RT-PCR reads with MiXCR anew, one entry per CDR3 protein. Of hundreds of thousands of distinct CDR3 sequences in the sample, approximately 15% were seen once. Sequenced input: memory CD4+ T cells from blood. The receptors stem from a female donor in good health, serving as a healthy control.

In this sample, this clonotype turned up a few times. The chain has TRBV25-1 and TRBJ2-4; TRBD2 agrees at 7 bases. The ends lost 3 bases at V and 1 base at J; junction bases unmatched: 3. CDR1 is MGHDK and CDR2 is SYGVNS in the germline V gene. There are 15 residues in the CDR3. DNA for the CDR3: TGTGCCAGCAGTGATCCCGGGGGGGCCAAAAACATTCAGTACTTC. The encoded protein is CASSDPGGAKNIQYF.

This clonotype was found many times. The CDR3 sequence: CASSQDRESPLHF. CDR3 sequence (DNA): TGCGCCAGCAGCCAAGACAGGGAATCACCCCTCCACTTT. J is TRBJ1-6 and V is TRBV4-3, with D tentatively TRBD1 (5 bases). CDR1 LGHNA and CDR2 YSLEER come from the germline V gene. The CDR3 sequence is 13 residues long. Between the trimmed V and J ends, which lost 0 bases and 10 bases, there was a span of 7 bases.

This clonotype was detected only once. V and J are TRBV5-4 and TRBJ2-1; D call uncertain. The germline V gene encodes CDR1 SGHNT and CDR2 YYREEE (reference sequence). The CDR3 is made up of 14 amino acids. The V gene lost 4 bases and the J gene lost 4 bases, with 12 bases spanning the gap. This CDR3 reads CASSPRAEYNEQFF. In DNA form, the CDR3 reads TGTGCCAGCAGCCCCCGGGCAGAGTACAATGAGCAGTTCTTC.

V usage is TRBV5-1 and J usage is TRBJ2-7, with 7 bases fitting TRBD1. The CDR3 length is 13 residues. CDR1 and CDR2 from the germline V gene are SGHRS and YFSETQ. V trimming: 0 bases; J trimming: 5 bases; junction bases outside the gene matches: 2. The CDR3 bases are TGCGCCAGCAGCTTGGAAGGGGGCGACGAGCAGTACTTC. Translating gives CASSLEGGDEQYF.

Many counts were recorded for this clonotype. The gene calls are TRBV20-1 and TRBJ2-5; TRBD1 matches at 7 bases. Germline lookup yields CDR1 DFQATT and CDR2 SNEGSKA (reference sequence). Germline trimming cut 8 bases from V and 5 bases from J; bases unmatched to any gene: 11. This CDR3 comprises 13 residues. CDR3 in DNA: TGCAGTCCCCCTAAGGGGGCGTTGGAGACCCAGTACTTC. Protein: CSPPKGALETQYF.

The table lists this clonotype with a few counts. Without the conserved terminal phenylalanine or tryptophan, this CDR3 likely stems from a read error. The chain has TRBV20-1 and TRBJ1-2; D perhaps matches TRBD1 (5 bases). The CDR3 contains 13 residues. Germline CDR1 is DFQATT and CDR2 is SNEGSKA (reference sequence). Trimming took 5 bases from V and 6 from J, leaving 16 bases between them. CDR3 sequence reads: CSARQSALHGYTI. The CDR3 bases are TGCAGTGCTCGACAGAGCGCTCTACATGGCTACACCATC.

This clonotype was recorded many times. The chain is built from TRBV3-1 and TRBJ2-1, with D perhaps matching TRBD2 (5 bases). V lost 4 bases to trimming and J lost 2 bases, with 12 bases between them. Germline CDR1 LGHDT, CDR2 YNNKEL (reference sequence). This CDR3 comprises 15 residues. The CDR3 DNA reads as TGTGCCAGCAGCCCGGGGTACCCCGCCTACAATGAGCAGTTCTTC. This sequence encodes CASSPGYPAYNEQFF.

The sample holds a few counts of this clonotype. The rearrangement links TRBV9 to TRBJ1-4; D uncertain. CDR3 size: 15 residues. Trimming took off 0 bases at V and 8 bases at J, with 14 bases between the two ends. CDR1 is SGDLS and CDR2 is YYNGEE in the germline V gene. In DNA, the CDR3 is TGTGCCAGCAGCGTAGAAATGGGCACCGAAGAAAAACTGTTTTTT. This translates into CASSVEMGTEEKLFF.

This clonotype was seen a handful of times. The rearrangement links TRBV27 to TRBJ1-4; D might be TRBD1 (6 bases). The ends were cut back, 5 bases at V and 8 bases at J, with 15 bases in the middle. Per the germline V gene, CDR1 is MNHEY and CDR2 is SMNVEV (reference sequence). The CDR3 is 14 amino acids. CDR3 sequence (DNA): TGTGCCAGCAGTCGACAGGACTCTACGGAAAAACTGTTTTTT. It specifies CASSRQDSTEKLFF. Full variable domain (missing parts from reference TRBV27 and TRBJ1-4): EAQVTQNPRYLITVTGKKLTVTCSQNMNHEYMSWYRQDPGLGLRQIYYSMNVEVTDKGDVPEGYKVSRKEKRNFPLILESPSPNQTSLYFCASSRQDSTEKLFFGSGTQLSVL.

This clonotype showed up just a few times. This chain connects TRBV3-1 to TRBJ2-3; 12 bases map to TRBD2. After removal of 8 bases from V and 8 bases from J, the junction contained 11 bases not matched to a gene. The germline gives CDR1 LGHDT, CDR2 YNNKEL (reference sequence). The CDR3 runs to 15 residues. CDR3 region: CASVASGRESSTQYF. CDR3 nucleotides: TGTGCCAGCGTGGCTAGCGGGAGGGAAAGTAGTACGCAGTATTTT.

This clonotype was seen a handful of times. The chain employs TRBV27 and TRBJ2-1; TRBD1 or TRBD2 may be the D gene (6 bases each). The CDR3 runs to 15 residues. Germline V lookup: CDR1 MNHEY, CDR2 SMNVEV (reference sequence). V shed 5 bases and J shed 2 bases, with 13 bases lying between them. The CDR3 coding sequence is TGTGCCAGCAGTCCATGGGGGGCCCCCTACAATGAGCAGTTCTTC. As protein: CASSPWGAPYNEQFF.

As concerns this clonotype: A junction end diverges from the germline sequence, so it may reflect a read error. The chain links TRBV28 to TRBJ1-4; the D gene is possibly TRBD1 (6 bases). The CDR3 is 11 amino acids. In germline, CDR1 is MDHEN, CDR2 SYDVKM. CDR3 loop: CASRGGGGMNF. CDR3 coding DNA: TGTGCCAGCAGAGGAGGGGGGGGTATGAATTTT.

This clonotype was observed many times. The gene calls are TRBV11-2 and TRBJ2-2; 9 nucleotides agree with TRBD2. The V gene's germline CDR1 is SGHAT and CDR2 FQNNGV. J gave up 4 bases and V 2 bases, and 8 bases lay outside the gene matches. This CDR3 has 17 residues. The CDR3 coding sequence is TGTGCCAGCAGCTTAATTCCAGCGGGAGGCGTCACCGGGGAGCTGTTTTTT. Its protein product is CASSLIPAGGVTGELFF.

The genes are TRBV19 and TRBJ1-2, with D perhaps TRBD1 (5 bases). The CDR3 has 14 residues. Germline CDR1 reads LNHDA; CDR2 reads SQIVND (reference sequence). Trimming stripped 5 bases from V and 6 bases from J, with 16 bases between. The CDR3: CASSPSGRPDGYTF. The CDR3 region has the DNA TGTGCCAGTAGTCCCTCGGGACGCCCGGATGGCTACACCTTC.

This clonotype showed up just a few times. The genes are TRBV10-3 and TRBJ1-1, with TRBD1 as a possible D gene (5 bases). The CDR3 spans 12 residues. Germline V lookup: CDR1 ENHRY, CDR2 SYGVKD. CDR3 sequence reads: CASGRANTEAFF. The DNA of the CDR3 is TGTGCGAGCGGCAGGGCAAACACTGAAGCTTTCTTT.

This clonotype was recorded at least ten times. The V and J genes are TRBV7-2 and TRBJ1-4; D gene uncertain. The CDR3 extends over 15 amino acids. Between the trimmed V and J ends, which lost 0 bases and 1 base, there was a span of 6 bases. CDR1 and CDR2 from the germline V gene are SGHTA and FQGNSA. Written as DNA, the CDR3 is TGTGCCAGCAGCTTAGCCAAGGGAACTAATGAAAAACTGTTTTTT. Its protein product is CASSLAKGTNEKLFF.

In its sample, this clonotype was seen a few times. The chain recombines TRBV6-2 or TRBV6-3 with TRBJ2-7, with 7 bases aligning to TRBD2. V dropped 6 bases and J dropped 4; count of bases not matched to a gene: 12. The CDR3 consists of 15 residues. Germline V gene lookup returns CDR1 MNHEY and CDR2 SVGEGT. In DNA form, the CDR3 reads TGTGCCAGCAGGAAGAGGGCTAGCGGAGCATACGAGCAGTACTTC. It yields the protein CASRKRASGAYEQYF.

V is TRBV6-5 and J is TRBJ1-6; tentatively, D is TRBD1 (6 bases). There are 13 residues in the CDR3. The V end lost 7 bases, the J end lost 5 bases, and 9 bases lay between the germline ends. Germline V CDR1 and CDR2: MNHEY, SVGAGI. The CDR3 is CASKRQDNSPLHF. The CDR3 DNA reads TGTGCCAGCAAGAGACAGGATAATTCACCCCTCCACTTT.

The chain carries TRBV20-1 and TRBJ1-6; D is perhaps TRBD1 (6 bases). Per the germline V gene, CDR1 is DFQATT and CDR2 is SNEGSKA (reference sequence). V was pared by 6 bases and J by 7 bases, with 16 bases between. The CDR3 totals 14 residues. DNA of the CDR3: TGCAGTGCAGGATCGGGACAAATGAATTCACCCCTCCACTTT. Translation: CSAGSGQMNSPLHF.

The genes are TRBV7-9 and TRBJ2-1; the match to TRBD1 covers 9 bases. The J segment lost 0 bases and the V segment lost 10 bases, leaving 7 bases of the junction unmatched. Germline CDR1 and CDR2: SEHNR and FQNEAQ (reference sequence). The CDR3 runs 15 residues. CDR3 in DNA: TGTGCCATCCCTGACAGGGGGAGCTCCTACAATGAGCAGTTCTTC. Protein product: CAIPDRGSSYNEQFF.

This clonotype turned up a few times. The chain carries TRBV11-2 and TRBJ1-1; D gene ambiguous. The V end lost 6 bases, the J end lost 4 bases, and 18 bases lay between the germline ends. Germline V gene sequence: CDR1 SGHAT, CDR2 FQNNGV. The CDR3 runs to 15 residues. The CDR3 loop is CASRPLQAAGTEAFF. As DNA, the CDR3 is TGTGCCAGCAGGCCTCTCCAGGCTGCGGGCACTGAAGCTTTCTTT.

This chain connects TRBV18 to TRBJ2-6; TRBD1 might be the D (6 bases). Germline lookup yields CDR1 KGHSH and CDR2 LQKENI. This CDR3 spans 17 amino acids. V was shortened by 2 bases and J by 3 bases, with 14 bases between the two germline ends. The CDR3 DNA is TGTGCCAGCTCACCAGCAGGGGAGTCAGTTGGGGCCAACGTCCTGACTTTC. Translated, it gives CASSPAGESVGANVLTF.

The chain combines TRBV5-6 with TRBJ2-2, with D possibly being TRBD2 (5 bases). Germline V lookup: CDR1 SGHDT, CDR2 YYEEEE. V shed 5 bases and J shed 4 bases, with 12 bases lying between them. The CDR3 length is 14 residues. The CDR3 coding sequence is TGTGCCAGCAGAAAAGGACTTTCCACCGGGGAGCTGTTTTTT. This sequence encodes CASRKGLSTGELFF.

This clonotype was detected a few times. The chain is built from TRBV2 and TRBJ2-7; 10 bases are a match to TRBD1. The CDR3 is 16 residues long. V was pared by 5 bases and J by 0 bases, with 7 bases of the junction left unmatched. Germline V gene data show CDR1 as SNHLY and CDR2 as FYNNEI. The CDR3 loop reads CASSPGQGGYSYEQYF. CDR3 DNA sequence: TGTGCCAGCAGTCCAGGACAGGGGGGATACTCCTACGAGCAGTACTTC. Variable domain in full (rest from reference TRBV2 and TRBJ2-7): EPEVTQTPSHQVTQMGQEVILRCVPISNHLYFYWYRQILGQKVEFLVSFYNNEISEKSEIFDDQFSVERPDGSNFTLKIRSTKLEDSAMYFCASSPGQGGYSYEQYFGPGTRLTVT.

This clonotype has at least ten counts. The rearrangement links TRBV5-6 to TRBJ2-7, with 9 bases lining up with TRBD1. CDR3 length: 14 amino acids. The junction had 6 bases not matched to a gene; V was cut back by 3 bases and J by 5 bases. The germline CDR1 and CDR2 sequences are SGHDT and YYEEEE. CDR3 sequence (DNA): TGTGCCAGCAGCTCGTGGACAGGGGTCCACGAGCAGTACTTC. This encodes CASSSWTGVHEQYF.

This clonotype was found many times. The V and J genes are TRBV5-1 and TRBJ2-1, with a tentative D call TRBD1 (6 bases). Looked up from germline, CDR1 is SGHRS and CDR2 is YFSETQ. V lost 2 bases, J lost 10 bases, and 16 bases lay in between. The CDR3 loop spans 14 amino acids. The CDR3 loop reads CASSLGTIFDEQFF. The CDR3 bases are TGCGCCAGCAGCTTAGGGACAATTTTCGACGAGCAGTTCTTC.

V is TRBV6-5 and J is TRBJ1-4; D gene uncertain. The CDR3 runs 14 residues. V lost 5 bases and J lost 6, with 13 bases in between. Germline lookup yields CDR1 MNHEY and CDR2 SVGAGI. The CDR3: CASSRILSDEKLFF. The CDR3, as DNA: TGTGCCAGCAGTCGGATTTTGTCGGATGAAAAACTGTTTTTT.